The clone carrying this T cell receptor beta chain was detected once. This record comes from a study of OX40 agonist ivuxolimab in advanced cancers. Across the whole study: Partial responses, seen in three patients, involved one hepatocellular carcinoma and two cutaneous melanomas.

This table comes from immunoSEQ multiplex PCR, and its TCRdb copy is limited to in-frame clones, with some not included. The table shows roughly 65,000 clones, with about 82% occurring only once. There are 15 residues in the CDR3. The germline V gene encodes CDR1 SGHAT and CDR2 FQNNGV. The ends were cut back, 0 bases at V and 6 bases at J, with 13 bases in the middle. The V gene is TRBV11-2, the J gene TRBJ2-3; D ambiguous. The receptor comes from an adult with an advanced solid tumor such as melanoma, head and neck, liver or kidney cancer. The starting material was CD4+ or CD8+ T cells sorted from blood, obtained in a trial of the OX40 agonist ivuxolimab. The CDR3 nucleotides read TGTGCCAGCAGCTTAGAGGACCCACCCGAGGATACGCAGTATTTT. Translating gives CASSLEDPPEDTQYF.